This TCR beta chain appears in the sequencing data of a study of T cell responses to AZD1222 COVID-19 vaccine. General observations from the study: Seropositive status at baseline applied to only 5 or 6 AZD1222 recipients.

Concerning this clone: As yet, its antigen is unknown.

The repertoire was sequenced with immunoSEQ multiplex PCR; TCRdb's copy has only in-frame clones and lacks some. The sample has more than 150,000 clones, roughly 93% seen once. Germline CDR1 is LGHDT and CDR2 is YNNKEL (reference sequence). V was shortened by 7 bases and J by 0 bases, with 16 bases between the two germline ends. This CDR3 has 17 residues. This sequence was found in an adult in good health. The input for sequencing was peripheral blood, taken on day 0 of AZD1222 vaccination. The chain has TRBV3-1 (or the pseudogene TRBV3-2) and TRBJ1-6; no clear D gene. The CDR3 is CASTPGILSSYNSPLHF. CDR3 nucleotide sequence: TGTGCCAGCACCCCCGGCATTCTGAGCTCCTATAATTCACCCCTCCACTTT.